The present entry profiles one T cell receptor (beta chain) with its context. This specimen comes from a study of shared T cell receptors in the human thymus. Sequencing was performed with immunoSEQ multiplex PCR; in TCRdb, only in-frame clones are kept and a portion is missing. This sample has about 380,000 clones, with just under 95% found just once. This receptor was identified in a human donor. Sequencing input: thymocytes.

CDR3 protein: CASSPRGLAPQPAGYEQYF. For the CDR3, the DNA is TGTGCCAGCAGCCCCAGGGGACTAGCACCACAACCAGCCGGATACGAGCAGTACTTC. The V gene is TRBV27, the J gene TRBJ2-7, with 9 positions matching TRBD2. V gave up 6 bases and J gave up 4 bases; unmatched junction bases: 22. CDR3 size: 19 residues. Per germline, CDR1 MNHEY and CDR2 SMNVEV (reference sequence).